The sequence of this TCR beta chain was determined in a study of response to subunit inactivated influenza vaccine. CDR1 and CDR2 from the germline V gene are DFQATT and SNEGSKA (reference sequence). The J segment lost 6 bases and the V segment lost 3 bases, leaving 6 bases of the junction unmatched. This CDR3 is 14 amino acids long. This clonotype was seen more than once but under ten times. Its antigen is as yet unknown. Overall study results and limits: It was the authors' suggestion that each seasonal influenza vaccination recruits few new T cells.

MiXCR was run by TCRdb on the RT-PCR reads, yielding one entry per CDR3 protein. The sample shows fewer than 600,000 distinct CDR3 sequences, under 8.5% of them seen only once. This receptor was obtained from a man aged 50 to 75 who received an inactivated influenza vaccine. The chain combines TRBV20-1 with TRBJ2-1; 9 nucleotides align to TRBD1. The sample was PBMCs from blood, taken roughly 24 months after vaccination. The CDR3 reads CSARRRDRVNEQFF. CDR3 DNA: TGCAGTGCTAGGAGGAGGGACAGGGTCAATGAGCAGTTCTTC.